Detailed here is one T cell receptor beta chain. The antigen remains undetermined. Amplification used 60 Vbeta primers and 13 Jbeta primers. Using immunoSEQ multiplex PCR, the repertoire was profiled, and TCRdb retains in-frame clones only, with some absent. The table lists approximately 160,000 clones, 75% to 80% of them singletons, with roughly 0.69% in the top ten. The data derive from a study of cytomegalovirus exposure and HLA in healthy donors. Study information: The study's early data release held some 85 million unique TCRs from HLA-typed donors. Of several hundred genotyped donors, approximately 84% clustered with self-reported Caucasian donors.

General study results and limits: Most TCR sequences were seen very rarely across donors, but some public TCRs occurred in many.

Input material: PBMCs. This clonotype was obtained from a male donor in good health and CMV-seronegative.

The CDR3 region is CASSVGRGNSPLHF. CDR3 sequence (DNA): TGTGCCAGCAGTGTGGGGAGGGGTAATTCACCCCTCCACTTT. The V call is TRBV5-6, the J call TRBJ1-6; D possibly corresponds to TRBD1 (5 bases). Germline V gene lookup returns CDR1 SGHDT and CDR2 YYEEEE. This CDR3 spans 14 amino acids. The ends were cut back, 5 bases at V and 6 bases at J, with 12 bases in the middle.